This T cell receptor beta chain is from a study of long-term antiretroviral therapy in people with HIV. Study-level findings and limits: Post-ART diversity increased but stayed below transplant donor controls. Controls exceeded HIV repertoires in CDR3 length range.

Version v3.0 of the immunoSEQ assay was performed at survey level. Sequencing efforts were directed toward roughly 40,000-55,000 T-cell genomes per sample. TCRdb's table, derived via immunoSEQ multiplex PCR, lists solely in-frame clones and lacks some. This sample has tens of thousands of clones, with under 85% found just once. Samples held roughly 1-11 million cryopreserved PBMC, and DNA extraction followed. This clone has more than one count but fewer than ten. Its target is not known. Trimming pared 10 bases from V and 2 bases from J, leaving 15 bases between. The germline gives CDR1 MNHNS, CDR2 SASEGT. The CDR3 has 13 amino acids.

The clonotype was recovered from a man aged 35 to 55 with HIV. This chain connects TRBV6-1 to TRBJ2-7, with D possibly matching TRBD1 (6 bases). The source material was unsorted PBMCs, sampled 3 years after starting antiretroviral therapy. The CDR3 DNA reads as TGTGCCATTCTTACAGGGTCCGCCTACGAGCAGTACTTC. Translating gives CAILTGSAYEQYF.